These 10 T cell receptor beta chains came from one sample sequenced in a study of blood T cell repertoires in COVID-19. The repertoire was sequenced with immunoSEQ multiplex PCR; TCRdb's copy has only in-frame clones and lacks some. The top ten hold around 3.4% of the sample, which has a few hundred thousand clones, around 84% seen once. Sequencing used peripheral blood. Receptors were obtained from a young woman with acute or convalescent COVID-19.

The chain has TRBV19 and TRBJ1-1; D gene unclear. This CDR3 has 15 amino acids. V was shortened by 1 base and J by 6 bases, with 15 bases between the two germline ends. Germline assignment: CDR1 LNHDA and CDR2 SQIVND (reference sequence). The CDR3 sequence is CASSIGPGSYAEAFF. As DNA, the CDR3 is TGTGCCAGTAGTATAGGCCCGGGGAGTTACGCTGAAGCTTTCTTT.

The V gene is TRBV6-4, the J gene TRBJ1-5, with 7 positions matching TRBD1. V lost 7 bases, J lost 1 base, and 7 bases stayed unmatched. The CDR3 extends over 15 amino acids. Germline loops: CDR1 MRHNA, CDR2 SNTAGT. CDR3 DNA sequence: TGTGCCAGCACTCTCTCGACAGGGAGCAATCAGCCCCAGCATTTT. This gives the protein CASTLSTGSNQPQHF.

DNA of the CDR3: TGTGCCAGCAGCCCGGGCTGGGGCGAGGACTACGAGCAGTACTTC. The encoded protein is CASSPGWGEDYEQYF. J is TRBJ2-7 and V is TRBV6-2 or TRBV6-3; maybe TRBD1 (5 bases). Germline CDR1 is MNHEY and CDR2 is SVGEGT. Trimming left V 6 bases short and J 3 bases short, with 18 bases between. The CDR3 contains 15 residues.

The chain couples TRBV25-1 to TRBJ1-6, with D perhaps matching TRBD1 (6 bases). In germline, CDR1 is MGHDK, CDR2 SYGVNS. The V gene lost 9 bases and the J gene lost 10 bases, with 10 bases spanning the gap. The CDR3 loop spans 11 amino acids. CDR3 nucleotides: TGTGCCAGAGGGGGAACCTCACCCCTCCACTTT. This encodes CARGGTSPLHF.

This clone was detected only a few times. The chain combines TRBV28 with TRBJ2-7, with 12 bases aligning to TRBD1. The junction had 11 bases not matched to a gene; V was cut back by 6 bases and J by 2 bases. In germline, CDR1 is MDHEN, CDR2 SYDVKM. The CDR3 runs to 17 residues. CDR3 DNA sequence: TGTGCCAGCAGCTTAGGGACAGGGGGCTTATACGCCTACGAGCAGTACTTC. Its protein product is CASSLGTGGLYAYEQYF.

The chain links TRBV6-5 to TRBJ2-4, with D tentatively TRBD2 (6 bases). V lost 7 bases and J lost 4, with 17 bases in between. Germline V gives CDR1 MNHEY, CDR2 SVGAGI. The CDR3 length is 15 residues. The CDR3 nucleotides are TGTGCCAGCAAGCCCGGGGCCGGGGGAAAAAACATTCAGTACTTC. Translated: CASKPGAGGKNIQYF.

The rearrangement joins TRBV9 to TRBJ2-7; no clear D. Deletions cut 0 bases from V and 2 bases from J, with 12 bases between. The CDR3 sequence is 15 residues long. Germline V gene sequence: CDR1 SGDLS, CDR2 YYNGEE. The CDR3 nucleotides are TGTGCCAGCAGCGTAGTACCAACATCCCCCTACGAGCAGTACTTC. It specifies CASSVVPTSPYEQYF.

J is TRBJ1-2 and V is TRBV13, with D possibly being TRBD1 (5 bases). Trimming cost V 4 bases and J 3 bases, with 21 bases left between them. Germline V gene lookup returns CDR1 PRHDT and CDR2 FYEKMQ (reference sequence). CDR3 size: 17 residues. CDR3: CASSYSGGGASDYGYTF. As DNA, the CDR3 is TGTGCCAGCAGCTACTCCGGCGGAGGGGCGAGTGACTATGGCTACACCTTC.

This clone was seen a handful of times. V usage is TRBV19 and J usage is TRBJ2-7; D is uncertain. V lost 11 bases to trimming and J lost 3 bases, with 17 bases between them. The CDR3 loop spans 13 amino acids. Germline V gene data show CDR1 as LNHDA and CDR2 as SQIVND (reference sequence). As DNA, the CDR3 is TGTGCCCCACCCCGACGGCGCGGCTACGAGCAGTACTTC. Translation gives CAPPRRRGYEQYF.

V gene TRBV18 combines with J gene TRBJ2-5; D is perhaps TRBD2 (6 bases). Trimming left V 6 bases short and J 5 bases short, with 16 bases between. Germline lookup yields CDR1 KGHSH and CDR2 LQKENI. The CDR3 has 14 amino acids. For the CDR3, the DNA is TGTGCCAGCTCCCGCGGGGTTGGCGGGGAGACCCAGTACTTC. This encodes CASSRGVGGETQYF.